This passage covers 23 T cell receptor beta chains from one sample sequenced in a study of blood T cell repertoires in COVID-19 (dated by TCRdb to about 2020). Library construction relied on the immunoSEQ multiplex PCR assay. What TCRdb holds here is the immuneACCESS table cut down to in-frame rearrangements. Part of the clones is not present; checked against another copy, under half of the missing clones reflect an unresolved V gene, and the others are unexplained. Across this sample there are 150,000 or so clones, with roughly 88% seen only once. The ten largest make up over 8% of the sample. The sequenced sample consisted of peripheral blood. These receptors all stem from a woman between 45 and 60 years old with acute or convalescent COVID-19.

The V gene is TRBV7-8, the J gene TRBJ2-2; D is possibly TRBD2 (6 bases). The CDR3 is made up of 15 amino acids. Germline CDR1 and CDR2: SGHVS and FQNEAQ. Trimming removed 5 bases from V and 1 base from J, with 11 bases in between. The CDR3 protein is CASSPPGLNTGELFF. The CDR3 nucleotides read TGTGCCAGCAGCCCTCCGGGACTGAACACCGGGGAGCTGTTTTTT.

The chain combines TRBV5-4 with TRBJ2-1; D is possibly TRBD2 (6 bases). The V end lost 2 bases, the J end lost 0 bases, and 12 bases lay between the germline ends. The CDR3 covers 16 residues. Germline V CDR1 and CDR2: SGHNT, YYREEE (reference sequence). CDR3 loop: CASSLGSGSSYNEQFF. The CDR3 nucleotides read TGTGCCAGCAGCTTAGGTAGCGGTAGCTCCTACAATGAGCAGTTCTTC. Full variable domain (remainder filled in from reference TRBV5-4 and TRBJ2-1): ETGVTQSPTHLIKTRGQQVTLRCSSQSGHNTVSWYQQALGQGPQFIFQYYREEENGRGNFPPRFSGLQFPNYSSELNVNALELDDSALYLCASSLGSGSSYNEQFFGPGTRLTVL.

The rearrangement links TRBV3-1 (or the pseudogene TRBV3-2) to TRBJ2-5; TRBD2 agrees at 9 bases. In germline, CDR1 is LGHDT, CDR2 YNNKEL (reference sequence). The CDR3 extends over 15 amino acids. Trimming cost V 4 bases and J 5 bases; bases outside gene matches: 8. The CDR3 spells CASSLTRGGRETQYF. The CDR3 DNA reads as TGTGCCAGCAGCCTCACGCGGGGGGGCCGTGAGACCCAGTACTTC.

CDR3 sequence reads: CASSEVRGSRSGANVLTF. DNA for the CDR3: TGTGCCAGCAGTGAGGTTAGGGGGTCTCGCTCTGGGGCCAACGTCCTGACTTTC. The V and J genes are TRBV25-1 and TRBJ2-6; maybe TRBD1 (6 bases). Looked up from germline, CDR1 is MGHDK and CDR2 is SYGVNS. This CDR3 is built from 18 residues. V lost 3 bases to trimming and J lost 0 bases, with 15 bases between them.

This clone was recorded a few times. The chain uses TRBV4-1 and TRBJ1-5; 9 bases agree with TRBD1. With 4 bases clipped from V and 4 bases from J, the junction kept 8 bases outside the gene matches. The germline gives CDR1 MGHRA, CDR2 YSYEKL. This CDR3 spans 16 amino acids. In DNA form, the CDR3 reads TGCGCCAGCAGCCTAGACGGGACAGGGAGAAATCAGCCCCAGCATTTT. Protein sequence: CASSLDGTGRNQPQHF.

The chain combines TRBV6-5 with TRBJ1-1, with a tentative D call TRBD1 (6 bases). The V gene lost 7 bases and the J gene lost 7 bases, with 16 bases spanning the gap. This CDR3 is built from 13 residues. Germline V CDR1 and CDR2: MNHEY, SVGAGI. The CDR3 is CASIPGGWGEAFF. CDR3 DNA: TGTGCCAGCATCCCGGGGGGCTGGGGTGAAGCTTTCTTT.

J is TRBJ1-4 and V is TRBV27, with TRBD1 matching over 9 bases. After removal of 1 base from V and 0 bases from J, the junction contained 3 bases not matched to a gene. Germline V gene sequence: CDR1 MNHEY, CDR2 SMNVEV (reference sequence). CDR3 length equals 17 residues. The CDR3 DNA follows: TGTGCCAGCAGTTTATACGGACAGGGGACAACTAATGAAAAACTGTTTTTT. It codes for CASSLYGQGTTNEKLFF.

The J gene is TRBJ2-7, the V gene TRBV10-3; 11 bases fit TRBD1. V shed 2 bases, J shed 1 base, and the junction held 1 base outside the gene matches. This CDR3 is 15 amino acids long. CDR1 is ENHRY and CDR2 is SYGVKD in the germline V gene. The CDR3 DNA sequence: TGTGCCATCAGTGAGGGACAGGGGGCGTCCTACGAGCAGTACTTC. Translating gives CAISEGQGASYEQYF.

This clone was seen only a few times. This chain joins TRBV19 and TRBJ1-4; 8 bases are shared with TRBD1. Germline CDR1 LNHDA, CDR2 SQIVND (reference sequence). Unmatched junction bases numbered 5, after V lost 8 bases and J lost 6 bases. The CDR3 extends over 13 amino acids. CDR3 amino acids: CASSDRVDEKLFF. Written as DNA, the CDR3 is TGTGCCAGTTCGGACAGGGTAGATGAAAAACTGTTTTTT.

On this clone itself: One end of the junction varies from germline; a read error may be responsible. The chain is built from TRBV28 and TRBJ1-2, with 9 bases fitting TRBD1. CDR3 length: 15 amino acids. Germline assignment: CDR1 MDHEN and CDR2 SYDVKM. The CDR3 DNA sequence: TGTGCCAGCAGGGGCCACGGACAGGGGAACTCTGGCTACACCTTC. Translated: CASRGHGQGNSGYTF.

The V gene is TRBV3-1 (or the pseudogene TRBV3-2), the J gene TRBJ1-1, with D maybe TRBD1 (5 bases). CDR1 is LGHDT and CDR2 is YNNKEL in the germline V gene (reference sequence). CDR3 length: 17 residues. With 1 base removed from V and 3 bases from J, the gap between germline ends came to 18 bases. The DNA for the CDR3 is TGTGCCAGCAGCCAAGCCCTCGGCAGGGCGGCGCACACTGAAGCTTTCTTT. Its translation is CASSQALGRAAHTEAFF.

The rearrangement links TRBV11-2 to TRBJ2-5; 7 nucleotides align to TRBD2. The CDR3 extends over 14 amino acids. The junction had 8 bases not matched to a gene; V was cut back by 4 bases and J by 6 bases. Per germline, CDR1 SGHAT and CDR2 FQNNGV. The CDR3 is CASSWDYQMQTQYF. In nucleotides, the CDR3 is TGTGCCAGCAGCTGGGACTACCAAATGCAGACCCAGTACTTC. Full variable domain (outside the CDR3, taken from reference TRBV11-2 and TRBJ2-5): EAGVAQSPRYKIIEKRQSVAFWCNPISGHATLYWYQQILGQGPKLLIQFQNNGVVDDSQLPKDRFSAERLKGVDSTLKIQPAKLEDSAVYLCASSWDYQMQTQYFGPGTRLLVL.

This rearrangement joins TRBV5-6 to TRBJ2-7, with 9 bases identical to TRBD1. Per germline, CDR1 SGHDT and CDR2 YYEEEE. This CDR3 is built from 14 residues. Unmatched junction bases numbered 6, after V lost 3 bases and J lost 5 bases. CDR3 bases: TGTGCCAGCAGCTGGAGGGACAGGGTAAACGAGCAGTACTTC. This sequence encodes CASSWRDRVNEQYF.

The chain recombines TRBV4-1 with TRBJ1-6; D is possibly TRBD1 (5 bases). Germline values: CDR1 MGHRA, CDR2 YSYEKL. The V and J ends lost 5 bases and 7 bases respectively, with 21 bases between them. The CDR3 extends over 17 amino acids. The CDR3 bases are TGCGCCAGCAGCTTATACGCTAGGGGAAGTTCGAATTCACCCCTCCACTTT. This encodes CASSLYARGSSNSPLHF.

The chain links TRBV5-4 to TRBJ1-3, with 8 bases matching TRBD1. V was pared by 4 bases and J by 8 bases, with 14 bases of the junction left unmatched. Germline CDR1 reads SGHNT; CDR2 reads YYREEE (reference sequence). The CDR3 extends over 16 amino acids. CDR3 protein: CASSPGQGAGLDTIYF. CDR3 DNA sequence: TGTGCCAGCAGCCCGGGGCAGGGGGCAGGTTTGGACACCATATATTTT. The full variable domain, with the rest looked up from reference TRBV5-4 and TRBJ1-3, is ETGVTQSPTHLIKTRGQQVTLRCSSQSGHNTVSWYQQALGQGPQFIFQYYREEENGRGNFPPRFSGLQFPNYSSELNVNALELDDSALYLCASSPGQGAGLDTIYFGEGSWLTVV.

J is TRBJ1-5 and V is TRBV4-3; D remains ambiguous. The ends were cut back, 1 base at V and 6 bases at J, with 13 bases in the middle. This CDR3 region has 15 residues. CDR1 LGHNA and CDR2 YSLEER come from the germline V gene. The CDR3 is CASSQGVQLPQPQHF. CDR3 sequence (DNA): TGCGCCAGCAGCCAAGGGGTACAGTTACCTCAGCCCCAGCATTTT.

The chain couples TRBV7-2 to TRBJ2-3; TRBD2 agrees at 12 bases. The CDR3 totals 15 residues. Germline CDR1 SGHTA, CDR2 FQGNSA. V was clipped by 5 bases and J by 11 bases; unmatched bases: 11. CDR3 bases: TGTGCCAGCAGCCCCACCGGGGCTAGCGGGGGGGGGCAGTATTTT. Residues: CASSPTGASGGGQYF.

The chain is built from TRBV5-1 and TRBJ2-1; D is unresolved. The V gene's germline CDR1 is SGHRS and CDR2 YFSETQ. Trimming removed 0 bases at V and 9 bases at J, with 10 bases between. This CDR3 is 13 amino acids long. The CDR3 nucleotides are TGCGCCAGCAGCTTGGCAGCGCAGCTTGAGCAGTTCTTC. The encoded protein is CASSLAAQLEQFF.

V usage is TRBV9 and J usage is TRBJ2-3, with D tentatively TRBD2 (5 bases). The ends were cut back, 4 bases at V and 2 bases at J, with 14 bases in the middle. Germline CDR1 is SGDLS and CDR2 is YYNGEE. The CDR3 loop spans 15 amino acids. Written as DNA, the CDR3 is TGTGCCAGCAGCCAGGACGGGATTAACACAGATACGCAGTATTTT. This encodes CASSQDGINTDTQYF. The full variable domain, in which reference TRBV9 and TRBJ2-3 provide the parts outside the CDR3, is DSGVTQTPKHLITATGQRVTLRCSPRSGDLSVYWYQQSLDQGLQFLIQYYNGEERAKGNILERFSAQQFPDLHSELNLSSLELGDSALYFCASSQDGINTDTQYFGPGTRLTVL.

J is TRBJ2-1 and V is TRBV11-3; TRBD2 aligns across 11 bases. V was clipped by 3 bases and J by 4 bases; unmatched bases: 8. The germline gives CDR1 SGHNT, CDR2 YENEEA. This CDR3 is 17 amino acids long. This CDR3 is CASSLGSGLAAYNEQFF. The DNA of the CDR3 is TGTGCCAGCAGCTTGGGGTCGGGACTAGCGGCGTACAATGAGCAGTTCTTC.

The J gene is TRBJ1-2, the V gene TRBV19; 12 bases align to TRBD1. Germline-derived CDR1 and CDR2 are LNHDA and SQIVND (reference sequence). With V trimmed by 6 bases and J by 3 bases, 14 bases remained unmatched. The CDR3 has 18 amino acids. The CDR3 sequence: CASRGGTGGAFGDYGYTF. The CDR3, as DNA: TGTGCCAGTAGGGGAGGGACAGGGGGCGCCTTTGGCGACTATGGCTACACCTTC.

This chain's CDR3 is CASSQGTADATNEKLFF. In nucleotides, the CDR3 is TGTGCCAGCAGCCAAGGGACAGCCGATGCAACTAATGAAAAACTGTTTTTT. This rearrangement joins TRBV4-2 to TRBJ1-4, with D perhaps matching TRBD1 (6 bases). This CDR3 region has 17 residues. V lost 1 base to trimming and J lost 0 bases, with 12 bases between them. Germline CDR1 LGHNA, CDR2 YNFKEQ.

CDR3 bases: TGTGCCAGCAGGAAACAGGGTGCCTATGGCTACACCTTC. It codes for CASRKQGAYGYTF. This chain connects TRBV12-3 or TRBV12-4 to TRBJ1-2, with D perhaps TRBD1 (6 bases). V lost 6 bases to trimming and J lost 4 bases, with 12 bases between them. This CDR3 comprises 13 residues.